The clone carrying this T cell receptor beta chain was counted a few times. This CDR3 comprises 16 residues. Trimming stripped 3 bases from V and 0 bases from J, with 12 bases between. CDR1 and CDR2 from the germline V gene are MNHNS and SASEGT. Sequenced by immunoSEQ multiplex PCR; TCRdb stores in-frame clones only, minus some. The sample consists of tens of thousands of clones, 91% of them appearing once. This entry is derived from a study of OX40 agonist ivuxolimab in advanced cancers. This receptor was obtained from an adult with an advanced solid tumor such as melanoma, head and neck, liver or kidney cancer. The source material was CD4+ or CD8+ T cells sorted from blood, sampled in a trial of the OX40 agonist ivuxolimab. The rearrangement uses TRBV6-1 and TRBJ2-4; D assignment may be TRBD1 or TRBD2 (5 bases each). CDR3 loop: CASSDEGQLAKNIQYF. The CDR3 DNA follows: TGTGCCAGCAGTGATGAGGGGCAGCTAGCCAAAAACATTCAGTACTTC.